This T cell receptor (beta chain) was obtained from a study of identical twins. TCRdb re-analysed the 5' RACE reads in MiXCR, keeping a single row per CDR3 protein. Of about 890,000 distinct CDR3 sequences listed, 12% are singletons. V gave up 4 bases and J gave up 5 bases, with 20 bases separating them. Per the germline V gene, CDR1 is SGHDT and CDR2 is YYEEEE. This CDR3 contains 16 residues. This clonotype showed up just a few times. This sample was also put to use in a study of yellow fever vaccine responses in identical twins.

The chain couples TRBV5-6 to TRBJ2-3; tentatively, D is TRBD2 (5 bases). The specimen sequenced was PBMCs. The TCR comes from a woman aged 18-29 years in good health. The CDR3 here is CASSPRTRRSGDTQYF. CDR3 bases: TGTGCCAGCAGCCCACGTACTAGGCGGTCCGGAGATACGCAGTATTTT.